This TCR beta chain is drawn from a study of blood T cell repertoires in COVID-19. On the study more broadly: PBMCs, B-cell-depleted T cells, or T cells provided the cDNA or gDNA that made up the material.

In the original analysis: From reference gene primer amplification, estimates of nucleated cell counts were derived. TCRdb's table, derived via immunoSEQ multiplex PCR, lists solely in-frame clones and lacks some. The V and J calls and the clone size are those of that table, but D and trimming were determined from the DNA. The sample holds roughly 340,000 clones, 88% seen once. V was cut by 4 bases and J by 1 base, with 14 bases left in between. The germline V gene encodes CDR1 SGHDT and CDR2 YYEEEE. The CDR3 runs to 15 residues. The receptor's source is a woman aged 70 to 79 with COVID-19, enrolled during active disease. This chain joins TRBV5-6 and TRBJ1-1; the D is unclear. Sequencing input: peripheral blood. The CDR3 DNA follows: TGTGCCAGCAGCCCGGGAGAGCTAAAGAACACTGAAGCTTTCTTT. Amino acids: CASSPGELKNTEAFF.